These T cell receptor beta chains were read from a single sample in a study of blood T cell repertoires in COVID-19. This table comes from immunoSEQ multiplex PCR, and its TCRdb copy is limited to in-frame clones, with some not included. The data contain around 420,000 clones, roughly 90% of them seen just once; the ten biggest clones take up roughly 2%. Sequenced input: PBMCs or T cells enriched from blood (not recorded which). The receptors derive from a woman in her forties with acute COVID-19. CDR3s include the opening cysteine and the closing phenylalanine or tryptophan. Fields, in order: J gene, V gene, D gene, clone size, CDR3 DNA, CDR3 protein. The D gene is left open where the match is weak. Clone size is shown for a subset of rows, as once, few, many or a class of expanded clone.

TRBJ2-7	TRBV5-6	TRBD1	NA	TGTGCCAGCAGCTTGGTACCCGGGACAGGAGCCTACGAGCAGTACTTC	CASSLVPGTGAYEQYF
TRBJ2-2	TRBV4-1	TRBD2	NA	TGCGCCAGCAGCCAAGCTCTTTTTCGGGTAGCGGGAAGGTCTAGGACCACCGGGGAGCTGTTTTTT	CASSQALFRVAGRSRTTGELFF
TRBJ2-1	TRBV24-1	TRBD2	NA	TGTGCCACCAGTGATCCGGGGGGGCCTGTTAATGAGCAGTTCTTC	CATSDPGGPVNEQFF
TRBJ2-1	TRBV19	NA	once	TGTGCCAGTAGTTTTTCGGGACAAAGAACCTACAATGAGCAGTTCTTC	CASSFSGQRTYNEQFF
TRBJ2-1	TRBV4-1	NA	NA	TGCGCCAGCAGCCAAGATGTGGAGAAGCAGTTCTTC	CASSQDVEKQFF
TRBJ1-3	TRBV6-6	TRBD1	NA	TGTGCCAGCAGTTACACAACAGGGGTAGGAAACACCATATATTTT	CASSYTTGVGNTIYF
TRBJ2-7	TRBV2	NA	few	TGTGCCAGCAGTTTCAGCTCCTACGAGCAGTACTTC	CASSFSSYEQYF
TRBJ2-3	TRBV10-2	TRBD2	NA	TGCGCCAGCGTCTTCGGGACTAGCGGGGAGCAGTATTTT	CASVFGTSGEQYF
TRBJ2-1	TRBV11-3	TRBD2	NA	TGTGCCAGCAGCCCGGGACTAGCGGGGGGGTACAATGAGCAGTTCTTC	CASSPGLAGGYNEQFF
TRBJ2-3	TRBV24-1	NA	NA	TGTGCCACCAGTGATACCCAGCGGACGCAGTATTTT	CATSDTQRTQYF
TRBJ2-4	TRBV11-2	TRBD1	NA	TGTGCCAGCAGCTTAGATCAGGGGGCCGACATTCAGTACTTC	CASSLDQGADIQYF
TRBJ1-4	TRBV19	TRBD1	NA	TGTGCCAGTAGTGGCCTACAGGGGACGGGTGAAAAACTGTTTTTT	CASSGLQGTGEKLFF
TRBJ2-1	TRBV29-1	TRBD1	NA	TGCAGCGTTGGGTCCCGGGACAGGGGGACCGATGAGCAGTTCTTC	CSVGSRDRGTDEQFF
TRBJ1-4	TRBV2	TRBD1	once	TGTGCCAGCAGTGTCCCAGTCGATCCGGGACAGTCTAATGAAAAACTGTTTTTT	CASSVPVDPGQSNEKLFF
TRBJ1-3	TRBV9	TRBD1	few	TGTGCCAGCAGCGGCAGACAGGGGGCCCCTGGAAACACCATATATTTT	CASSGRQGAPGNTIYF
TRBJ1-2	TRBV2	TRBD1	NA	TGTGCCAGCACCGGGGACAGGACTTCGATCTATGGCTACACCTTC	CASTGDRTSIYGYTF
TRBJ1-2	TRBV19	NA	few	TGTGCCAGTAGTATCCCGACAGCCGGTGGCTACACCTTC	CASSIPTAGGYTF
TRBJ2-3	TRBV7-2	TRBD2	NA	TGTGCCAGCAGCTTTTTACTAGCGGGTGCTAGCACAGATACGCAGTATTTT	CASSFLLAGASTDTQYF
TRBJ1-3	TRBV3-1/TRBV3-2	NA	NA	TGTGCCAGCAGCCAAGAATGGACAGAACACTCTGGAAACACCATATATTTT	CASSQEWTEHSGNTIYF
TRBJ1-1	TRBV3-1/TRBV3-2	TRBD1	NA	TGTGCCAGCAGCCTGGGGGGCGGGACAGCAGTGGTGAGCACTGAAGCTTTCTTT	CASSLGGGTAVVSTEAFF
TRBJ2-3	TRBV5-1	TRBD2	once	TGCGCCAGCAGCATCCTAGCGGGGGTCACAGATACGCAGTATTTT	CASSILAGVTDTQYF
TRBJ1-6	TRBV27	TRBD1	NA	TGTGCCAGCAGTTTACGGACAGGGATGAATTCACCCCTCCACTTT	CASSLRTGMNSPLHF
TRBJ2-7	TRBV3-1/TRBV3-2	NA	NA	TGTGCCAGCAGCCAACCGGTTAGCGGCGAGCAGTACTTC	CASSQPVSGEQYF
TRBJ1-3	TRBV21-1	NA	NA	TGTGCCAGCAGGAAAGTAATACAGGGGACAGGAAACACCATATATTTT	CASRKVIQGTGNTIYF
TRBJ2-5	TRBV6-1	NA	NA	TGTGCCAGCAGTGAAGCGCGTGGTGGACCCCCGGGGAGGACCCAGTACTTC	CASSEARGGPPGRTQYF
TRBJ1-3	TRBV4-2	NA	NA	TGTGCCAGCAGCCAAGATGGGCAGTTGACTACTCGAAACACCATATATTTT	CASSQDGQLTTRNTIYF
TRBJ2-7	TRBV7-2	TRBD1	NA	TGTGCCAGCAGCTTCAGTCCGGACAGGGGGCATGAGCAGTACTTC	CASSFSPDRGHEQYF
TRBJ2-1	TRBV5-4	NA	NA	TGTGCCAGCAGAGTCCGGACAGATACCTACAATGAGCAGTTCTTC	CASRVRTDTYNEQFF
TRBJ1-1	TRBV6-1	TRBD1	NA	TGTGCCAGCAGTGAAATTACAGGGGGTTACACTGAAGCTTTCTTT	CASSEITGGYTEAFF
TRBJ2-2	TRBV5-5	TRBD2	NA	TGTGCCAGCAGCTATGGGACTAGCAGGCTGACCGGGGAGCTGTTTTTT	CASSYGTSRLTGELFF
TRBJ2-1	TRBV7-9	NA	NA	TGTGCCAGCAGCTCCCACATTCAGGGTGCCGAGTTCTTC	CASSSHIQGAEFF
TRBJ1-5	TRBV24-1	NA	once	TGTGCCACCAGTGGTACAGGGAGTCAGCCCCAGCATTTT	CATSGTGSQPQHF
TRBJ2-3	TRBV19	NA	NA	TGTGCCAGTAGTATCCTGGACAGATCTGGGCCTAGCACAGATACGCAGTATTTT	CASSILDRSGPSTDTQYF
TRBJ1-1	TRBV11-2	NA	few	TGTGCCAGCAGCTTTACAGACGACACTGAAGCTTTCTTT	CASSFTDDTEAFF
TRBJ1-6	TRBV11-3	NA	NA	TGTGCCAGCAGCTCTGGGCCAAATTCACCCCTCCACTTT	CASSSGPNSPLHF
TRBJ2-2	TRBV10-1	TRBD1	NA	TGCGCCAGCGGGGGACAGTTCAGCGGGGAGCTGTTTTTT	CASGGQFSGELFF
TRBJ1-4	TRBV4-1	NA	NA	TGCGCCAGCAGCCAATACAGGAATGAAAAACTGTTTTTT	CASSQYRNEKLFF
TRBJ2-3	TRBV5-4	TRBD2	NA	TGTGCCAGCAGCAGCGGGGCCAACCTCCTTTTTGCAGATACGCAGTATTTT	CASSSGANLLFADTQYF
TRBJ2-7	TRBV11-2	TRBD1	NA	TGTGCCAGCAGCTCACGACAGGGAATCAACGAGCAGTACTTC	CASSSRQGINEQYF
TRBJ2-7	TRBV7-9	NA	NA	TGTGCCAGCAGCTTCACGGGAGAGCAGTACTTC	CASSFTGEQYF
TRBJ2-7	TRBV20-1	TRBD1	NA	TGCAGTGCTCTACAGGGGAACGAGCAGTACTTC	CSALQGNEQYF
TRBJ1-6	TRBV5-4	NA	NA	TGTGCCAGCAGCCTAGATAATTCACCCCTCCACTTT	CASSLDNSPLHF
TRBJ2-1	TRBV5-5	TRBD1	once	TGTGCCAGCAGCGTAGGGACAGGGGCGTCCTACAATGAGCAGTTCTTC	CASSVGTGASYNEQFF
TRBJ2-1	TRBV18	TRBD1	NA	TGTGCCAGCTCAGAAACAGGGGATGAGCAGTTCTTC	CASSETGDEQFF
TRBJ1-2	TRBV15	NA	NA	TGTGCCACCAGCAGAGGGGGGGGGCGAGGCGGCTATGGCTACACCTTC	CATSRGGGRGGYGYTF
TRBJ1-1	TRBV9	NA	NA	TGTGCCAGCAGCGTAGGTACAGCGAACACTGAAGCTTTCTTT	CASSVGTANTEAFF
TRBJ1-6	TRBV7-9	TRBD1	NA	TGTGCCAGCAGCATACAGGGGGCAGGTTCACCCCTCCACTTT	CASSIQGAGSPLHF
TRBJ1-1	TRBV18	TRBD1	NA	TGTGCCAGCTCGCGGGACAGGGGCACTGAAGCTTTCTTT	CASSRDRGTEAFF
TRBJ1-2	TRBV5-6	NA	once	TGTGCCAGCAGCTTTTTAGGGTTGGCCGGGAAGAACTATGGCTACACCTTC	CASSFLGLAGKNYGYTF
TRBJ1-1	TRBV6-5	TRBD1	NA	TGTGCCAGCAGCGTAGAGTCCGGGACAGGGACTGAAGCTTTCTTT	CASSVESGTGTEAFF
TRBJ2-1	TRBV3-1/TRBV3-2	TRBD2	NA	TGTGCCAGCAGCCAAGTCAATAGCGGGGGGTCCCGACAGTTCTTC	CASSQVNSGGSRQFF
TRBJ2-6	TRBV5-8	NA	once	TGTGCCAGCAGAGACCACGCGGAGAAAATCTCTGGGGCCAACGTCCTGACTTTC	CASRDHAEKISGANVLTF
TRBJ1-3	TRBV5-1	TRBD1	NA	TGCGCCAGCAGGAGATCAGACAGGGCCCACTCTGGAAACACCATATATTTT	CASRRSDRAHSGNTIYF
TRBJ1-5	TRBV10-3	TRBD1	NA	TGTGCCATCAGTGAGTCAGCGGCAGGGGGGTTCAATCAGCCCCAGCATTTT	CAISESAAGGFNQPQHF